Presented here are 31 T cell receptor beta chains from one specimen sequenced in a study of CD8+ T cells in alopecia areata. cDNA serving as the sequencing template came from extracted, reverse transcribed RNA. The data were produced by immunoSEQ multiplex PCR, yet TCRdb's version contains in-frame clones alone and is incomplete. The sample holds hundreds of thousands of clones, 65% to 70% seen once. Sample: CD4+ T cells sorted from blood, taken at week 0. Receptors originate from a human donor with alopecia areata.

This clone was seen more than once but under ten times. The chain links TRBV18 to TRBJ2-2; D possibly corresponds to TRBD2 (5 bases). CDR3 length: 14 residues. V was shortened by 6 bases and J by 2 bases, with 10 bases between the two germline ends. Looked up from germline, CDR1 is KGHSH and CDR2 is LQKENI. The CDR3 sequence: CASSTGSNTGELFF. As DNA, the CDR3 is TGTGCCAGCTCCACGGGGTCCAACACCGGGGAGCTGTTTTTT.

Points on this clone: The junction shows a germline mismatch at one end, possibly a read error. This chain uses TRBV30 with TRBJ1-1; unclear D gene. CDR3 length: 11 amino acids. Germline lookup yields CDR1 GTSNPN and CDR2 SVGIG (reference sequence). CDR3 loop: CAWNGRGVRIF. CDR3 nucleotides: TGTGCCTGGAATGGCCGCGGAGTGCGCATCTTT.

This sequence joins TRBV25-1 and TRBJ2-5, with D possibly being TRBD1 or TRBD2 (5 bases each). Trimming took off 2 bases at V and 0 bases at J, with 10 bases between the two ends. Germline values: CDR1 MGHDK, CDR2 SYGVNS. The CDR3 extends over 15 amino acids. As DNA, the CDR3 is TGTGCCAGCAGTGAAGGGGGACGGTACCAAGAGACCCAGTACTTC. Protein: CASSEGGRYQETQYF.

J is TRBJ1-2 and V is TRBV29-1; possibly TRBD1 for D (5 bases). The CDR3 has 14 residues. Trimming shortened V by 4 bases and J by 8 bases, and 20 bases separated the two germline ends. Germline V lookup: CDR1 SQVTM, CDR2 ANQGSEA. This CDR3 reads CSVADDSYPGGYTF. CDR3 nucleotides: TGCAGCGTTGCGGATGACAGTTATCCCGGAGGCTACACCTTC.

The V gene is TRBV30, the J gene TRBJ1-1, with D uncertain. Germline V lookup: CDR1 GTSNPN, CDR2 SVGIG (reference sequence). CDR3 length equals 13 residues. Trimming shortened V by 0 bases and J by 3 bases, and 8 bases separated the two germline ends. The CDR3 region is CAWSVTHYTEAFF. In nucleotides, the CDR3 is TGTGCCTGGAGTGTCACCCACTACACTGAAGCTTTCTTT.

The chain uses TRBV7-9 and TRBJ1-4; TRBD1 matches 8 bases. The CDR3 has 13 amino acids. J gave up 8 bases and V 5 bases, and 4 bases lay outside the gene matches. CDR1 SEHNR and CDR2 FQNEAQ come from the germline V gene (reference sequence). The CDR3 DNA follows: TGTGCCAGCAGCCCAGGACAGGGCGAAAAACTGTTTTTT. This translates into CASSPGQGEKLFF.

The chain carries TRBV29-1 and TRBJ2-1; 10 bases are shared with TRBD1. The V gene's germline CDR1 is SQVTM and CDR2 ANQGSEA. V lost 7 bases and J lost 4; bases outside the gene matches: 7. The CDR3 runs to 14 residues. Here the CDR3 reads CSASGQGFYNEQFF. The DNA of the CDR3 is TGCAGCGCTTCGGGACAGGGGTTTTACAATGAGCAGTTCTTC.

The CDR3 DNA reads as TGCAGCGTTCTGAGTGCAACTAATGAAAAACTGTTTTTT. It yields the protein CSVLSATNEKLFF. The rearrangement uses TRBV29-1 and TRBJ1-4, with no clear D. Germline V gene sequence: CDR1 SQVTM, CDR2 ANQGSEA. The CDR3 covers 13 residues. Trimming removed 5 bases at V and 0 bases at J, with 7 bases between. Combining the CDR3 with reference TRBV29-1 and TRBJ1-4 gives the whole variable domain SAVISQKPSRDICQRGTSLTIQCQVDSQVTMMFWYRQQPGQSLTLIATANQGSEATYESGFVIDKFPISRPNLTFSTLTVSNMSPEDSSIYLCSVLSATNEKLFFGSGTQLSVL.

A remark on this clone: Other DNA variants within this sample encode the same CDR3. The gene calls are TRBV9 and TRBJ2-7; the D is unclear. The CDR3 is 14 residues long. V was trimmed by 0 bases and J by 0 bases, leaving 7 bases between them. In germline, CDR1 is SGDLS, CDR2 YYNGEE. CDR3: CASSVGTDSYEQYF. CDR3 DNA sequence: TGTGCCAGCAGCGTAGGAACAGACTCCTACGAGCAGTACTTC. Based on the CDR3 plus reference TRBV9 and TRBJ2-7, the full variable domain is DSGVTQTPKHLITATGQRVTLRCSPRSGDLSVYWYQQSLDQGLQFLIQYYNGEERAKGNILERFSAQQFPDLHSELNLSSLELGDSALYFCASSVGTDSYEQYFGPGTRLTVT.

Of note for this clone: One junction end does not reproduce the germline sequence, and a read error may be involved. This chain joins TRBV7-7 and TRBJ2-5; D is uncertain. CDR1 SSHAT and CDR2 FNYEAQ come from the germline V gene (reference sequence). There are 13 residues in the CDR3. The CDR3 loop reads CASSLELGATQYF. CDR3 DNA sequence: TGTGCTAGCAGCTTAGAGCTAGGAGCAACCCAGTACTTC.

The V and J genes are TRBV29-1 and TRBJ1-6; D unclear. The CDR3 runs to 13 residues. The germline V and J ends were trimmed by 7 bases and 6 bases, with 13 bases remaining between them. The germline CDR1 and CDR2 sequences are SQVTM and ANQGSEA. The CDR3 bases are TGCAGCGCCGCTGAGGAGTTTAATTCACCCCTCCACTTT. Translation gives CSAAEEFNSPLHF.

V usage is TRBV7-3 and J usage is TRBJ1-3; no clear D gene. The CDR3 has 13 residues. Trimming stripped 5 bases from V and 4 bases from J, with 9 bases between. Germline CDR1 SGHTA, CDR2 FQGTGA. This CDR3 reads CASSPDRGNTIYF. CDR3 in DNA: TGTGCCAGCAGCCCGGACCGAGGAAACACCATATATTTT.

The genes are TRBV13 and TRBJ1-1; TRBD1 aligns across 8 bases. The CDR3 contains 14 residues. Germline trimming cut 5 bases from V and 6 bases from J; bases unmatched to any gene: 8. CDR1 is PRHDT, CDR2 FYEKMQ, per germline (reference sequence). CDR3 region: CASSHNDRGSEAFF. CDR3 coding DNA: TGTGCCAGCAGCCACAACGACAGGGGATCTGAAGCTTTCTTT.

The V call is TRBV30, the J call TRBJ1-4; possible D gene TRBD1, 5 bases. The germline CDR1 and CDR2 sequences are GTSNPN and SVGIG (reference sequence). V was shortened by 3 bases and J by 2 bases, with 10 bases between the two germline ends. The CDR3 contains 14 residues. The CDR3 DNA sequence: TGTGCCTGGAGGGACATTTCGACTAATGAAAAACTGTTTTTT. Its protein is CAWRDISTNEKLFF.

In this sample, this clone turned up a few times. The chain employs TRBV10-2 and TRBJ2-5, with TRBD1 matching over 7 bases. This CDR3 region has 14 residues. Germline V lookup: CDR1 WSHSY, CDR2 SAAADI. J was trimmed by 4 bases and V by 6 bases; bases with no gene match: 8. This CDR3 reads CASRPTGVGETQYF. As DNA, the CDR3 is TGCGCCAGCAGGCCCACAGGGGTGGGAGAGACCCAGTACTTC.

This clone occurred a few times. The CDR3 DNA reads TGTGCCAGCAGCGTAGAACCAGCGGGGATAAGCTCCTACAATGAGCAGTTCTTC. Amino acid sequence: CASSVEPAGISSYNEQFF. The genes are TRBV9 and TRBJ2-1, with 7 positions matching TRBD2. The CDR3 runs 18 residues. Looked up from germline, CDR1 is SGDLS and CDR2 is YYNGEE. Germline trimming cut 0 bases from V and 0 bases from J; bases unmatched to any gene: 9.

This sequence joins TRBV29-1 and TRBJ2-3; D gene uncertain. The V gene's germline CDR1 is SQVTM and CDR2 ANQGSEA. Between the trimmed V and J ends, which lost 1 base and 4 bases, there was a span of 9 bases. The CDR3 totals 13 residues. The CDR3 coding sequence is TGCAGCGTTGAAGTCCGATGGCCAGATACGCAGTATTTT. It is translated as CSVEVRWPDTQYF.

The J gene is TRBJ1-5, the V gene TRBV29-1; D is unresolved. CDR1 and CDR2 from the germline V gene are SQVTM and ANQGSEA. V was shortened by 4 bases and J by 0 bases, with 7 bases between the two germline ends. The CDR3 covers 13 residues. This CDR3 reads CSVGRDSNQPQHF. The CDR3, as DNA: TGCAGCGTTGGTAGGGATAGCAATCAGCCCCAGCATTTT. The entire variable domain, with the rest obtained from reference TRBV29-1 and TRBJ1-5, is as follows: SAVISQKPSRDICQRGTSLTIQCQVDSQVTMMFWYRQQPGQSLTLIATANQGSEATYESGFVIDKFPISRPNLTFSTLTVSNMSPEDSSIYLCSVGRDSNQPQHFGDGTRLSIL.

The genes are TRBV29-1 and TRBJ1-2, with a possible D match to TRBD1 (5 bases). Between the trimmed V and J ends, which lost 1 base and 5 bases, there was a span of 17 bases. The CDR3 totals 15 residues. Germline CDR1 is SQVTM and CDR2 is ANQGSEA. The CDR3 nucleotides are TGCAGCGTTGAAGGTGTCGGGACTCGTCTGTATGGCTACACCTTC. It translates to CSVEGVGTRLYGYTF.

The V and J genes are TRBV7-9 and TRBJ2-1; D perhaps matches TRBD1 (5 bases). V lost 3 bases, J lost 7 bases, and 7 bases lay in between. This CDR3 is 12 amino acids long. From germline, CDR1 is SEHNR and CDR2 FQNEAQ (reference sequence). The CDR3 sequence: CASSFAGNEQFF. In nucleotides, the CDR3 is TGTGCCAGCAGCTTTGCAGGGAATGAGCAGTTCTTC.

CDR3 region: CAWSVSLEQFF. CDR3 coding DNA: TGTGCCTGGAGTGTATCCCTGGAGCAGTTCTTC. The chain recombines TRBV30 with TRBJ2-1; D remains unclear. This CDR3 has 11 amino acids. V gave up 0 bases and J gave up 10 bases, with 7 bases separating them. CDR1 and CDR2 from the germline V gene are GTSNPN and SVGIG (reference sequence).

V usage is TRBV4-2 and J usage is TRBJ2-6, with a weak D call TRBD1 (6 bases). The CDR3 is made up of 15 amino acids. Germline CDR1 reads LGHNA; CDR2 reads YNFKEQ. Deletions cut 4 bases from V and 0 bases from J, with 7 bases between. The CDR3, as DNA: TGTGCCAGCAGCCGGACAGCCTCTGGGGCCAACGTCCTGACTTTC. It encodes CASSRTASGANVLTF.

The chain is built from TRBV7-2 and TRBJ2-5, with 7 bases lining up with TRBD1. This CDR3 contains 15 residues. Germline V gene lookup returns CDR1 SGHTA and CDR2 FQGNSA. V shed 5 bases and J 4 bases; nucleotides not matched to a gene: 10. Here the CDR3 DNA reads TGTGCCAGCAGCCGCGAAGAGGGGGCGCGAGAGACCCAGTACTTC. Encoded protein: CASSREEGARETQYF. The full variable domain, in which reference TRBV7-2 and TRBJ2-5 provide the parts outside the CDR3, is GAGVSQSPSNKVTEKGKDVELRCDPISGHTALYWYRQSLGQGLEFLIYFQGNSAPDKSGLPSDRFSAERTGGSVSTLTIQRTQQEDSAVYLCASSREEGARETQYFGPGTRLLVL.

Comments on this clone: Additional DNA sequences in this sample encode the identical CDR3. This chain links TRBV9 with TRBJ2-5; D is perhaps TRBD2 (5 bases). The V end was cut by 2 bases, the J end by 5 bases, with 10 bases between. Looked up from germline, CDR1 is SGDLS and CDR2 is YYNGEE. The CDR3 has 13 residues. CDR3 DNA sequence: TGTGCCAGCAGCGTCGGGGTCGGGGAGACCCAGTACTTC. Translation: CASSVGVGETQYF.

The V gene is TRBV15, the J gene TRBJ2-7, with TRBD1 matching over 10 bases. V dropped 1 base and J dropped 5; count of bases not matched to a gene: 5. There are 15 residues in the CDR3. Germline V CDR1 and CDR2: LNHNV, YYDKDF (reference sequence). The DNA of the CDR3 is TGTGCCACCAGCAGAGCTTCGGGACAGGGGAACGAGCAGTACTTC. It yields the protein CATSRASGQGNEQYF.

The chain combines TRBV29-1 with TRBJ2-1, with 8 bases fitting TRBD2. Trimming cost V 6 bases and J 1 base; bases outside gene matches: 2. The CDR3 sequence is 13 residues long. The germline V gene encodes CDR1 SQVTM and CDR2 ANQGSEA. CDR3 protein: CSVGTSSYNEQFF. CDR3 sequence (DNA): TGCAGCGTCGGGACTAGTTCCTACAATGAGCAGTTCTTC.

This rearrangement joins TRBV10-3 to TRBJ2-7; tentatively, D is TRBD2 (5 bases). The V gene lost 9 bases and the J gene lost 1 base, with 7 bases spanning the gap. This CDR3 has 11 residues. From germline, CDR1 is ENHRY and CDR2 SYGVKD. DNA for the CDR3: TGTGCCATTAGGACTTCCTACGAGCAGTACTTC. It specifies CAIRTSYEQYF.

The count of this clone is one. This sequence joins TRBV5-1 and TRBJ2-7, with D perhaps TRBD1 (5 bases). V was pared by 4 bases and J by 5 bases, with 16 bases between. CDR1 is SGHRS, CDR2 YFSETQ, per germline. CDR3 length equals 14 residues. The CDR3: CASSHEGERHEQYF. CDR3 nucleotides: TGCGCCAGCAGCCACGAAGGGGAACGACACGAGCAGTACTTC.

V usage is TRBV10-3 and J usage is TRBJ1-6; 8 bases map to TRBD1. This CDR3 is built from 15 residues. The V gene's germline CDR1 is ENHRY and CDR2 SYGVKD. Trimming cost V 2 bases and J 6 bases; bases outside gene matches: 3. CDR3 sequence (DNA): TGTGCCATCAGTGAGGGGGACAGGCTTAATTCACCCCTCCACTTT. This gives the protein CAISEGDRLNSPLHF.

The genes are TRBV10-2 and TRBJ2-1; TRBD1 or TRBD2 may be the D gene (5 bases each). V was pared by 2 bases and J by 4 bases, with 15 bases between. The germline gives CDR1 WSHSY, CDR2 SAAADI. This CDR3 has 16 amino acids. CDR3: CASSEGDGAIYNEQFF. The CDR3 coding sequence is TGCGCCAGCAGTGAGGGGGACGGGGCCATATACAATGAGCAGTTCTTC.

This chain joins TRBV29-1 and TRBJ1-2; 7 bases are a match to TRBD1. From germline, CDR1 is SQVTM and CDR2 ANQGSEA. The ends lost 5 bases at V and 4 bases at J; junction bases unmatched: 7. The CDR3 has 13 residues. The CDR3 region has the DNA TGCAGCGTTCCCTTGACAGGGACCTATGGCTACACCTTC. Its protein is CSVPLTGTYGYTF.